This TCR beta chain was identified in a study of blood T cell repertoires in COVID-19 (dated by TCRdb to the early 2020s). Background for the entire study: Samples covering the acute and convalescent phases of COVID-19 were provided by collaborators in the United States, Italy and Spain. A de-identified subject ID, COVID-19 status, age in years and sex were almost always included in the sample metadata. The samples were drawn from the first 160 participants of the ongoing ImmuneRACE study and from 1,254 subjects provided by 6 global collaborators. Where HLA class I and class II types were available, the types were taken from metadata supplied by the sample provider, not from assay-based typing. The prospective study material was composed of cDNA or gDNA derived from T cells, B-cell-depleted T cells, or PBMCs. Subjects who had been exposed to COVID-19, were actively infected with it, or had recovered from it provided the deeply sampled blood TCRbeta repertoires that made up the dataset. The repertoires were made available in a free public database intended to serve as a resource for research on the immune response to SARS-CoV-2.

Collaborating institutions collected whole blood in K2EDTA tubes following their own protocols. For TCRbeta analysis, collaborators shipped samples in one of three forms: frozen whole blood, isolated PBMCs, or DNA extracted from either of those sample types. With regard to this clone: The antigen it recognizes is unknown. Base qualities are not recorded, but no much larger clone differs from it by a single base.

Counted from cysteine to phenylalanine, this CDR3 has 13 amino acids. This entry keeps only the CDR3 DNA: 39 bases, framed from base 1. According to the germline V gene, CDR1 reads SGHRS and CDR2 reads YFSETQ. V gives up 0 bases and J gives up 10 bases, and the segment between their germline ends measures 8 bases. The study at large found these results: Clinical and demographic metadata were provided uncurated, with the amount varying by source and participant.

The immunoSEQ Assay, a bias-controlled multiplex PCR, was used to amplify TCRbeta CDR3 regions from genomic DNA. Per the authors' processing: Nucleated cell counts per sample were estimated from amplification of reference gene primers within the assay. To quantify the absolute abundance of each unique TCRbeta CDR3 rearrangement, sequence reads were collapsed and filtered. Productive Simpson clonality was computed per sample as the square root of Simpson's diversity index over productive rearrangements. TCRdb stores this immuneACCESS table with in-frame sequences only. Part of the clones is absent; in the studies checked, under half of the shortfall reflects unresolved V genes, and no reason is known for the rest. V, J and clone size are taken as reported in that table, and D and trimming were inferred from the DNA itself. The sample table contains 90,000 to 120,000 clones; only one count was recorded for approximately 90% of them. Less than 1.5% of the sample rests with the top ten.

The receptor's source is a woman under 40 with acute or convalescent COVID-19. Sequencing used peripheral blood. This chain is built from TRBV5-1 and TRBJ1-6; TRBD1 is a weak D gene call, 5 bases matching. The nucleotide sequence reads TGCGCCAGCAGCTTGGGCGGGGGATCACCCCTCCACTTT. This gives the protein CASSLGGGSPLHF.